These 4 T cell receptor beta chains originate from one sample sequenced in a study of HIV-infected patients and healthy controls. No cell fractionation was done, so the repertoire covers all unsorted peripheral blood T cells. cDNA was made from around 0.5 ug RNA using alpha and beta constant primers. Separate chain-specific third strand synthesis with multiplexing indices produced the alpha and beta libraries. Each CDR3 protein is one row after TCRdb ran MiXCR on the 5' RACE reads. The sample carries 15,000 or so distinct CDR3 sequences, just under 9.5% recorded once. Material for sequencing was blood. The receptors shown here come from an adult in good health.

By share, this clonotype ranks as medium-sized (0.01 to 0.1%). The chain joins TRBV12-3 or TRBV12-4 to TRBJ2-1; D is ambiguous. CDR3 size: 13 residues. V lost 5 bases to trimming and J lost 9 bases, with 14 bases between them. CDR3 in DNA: TGTGCCAGCAGTCCCTATGGCCCGGGTGAGCAGTTCTTC. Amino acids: CASSPYGPGEQFF.

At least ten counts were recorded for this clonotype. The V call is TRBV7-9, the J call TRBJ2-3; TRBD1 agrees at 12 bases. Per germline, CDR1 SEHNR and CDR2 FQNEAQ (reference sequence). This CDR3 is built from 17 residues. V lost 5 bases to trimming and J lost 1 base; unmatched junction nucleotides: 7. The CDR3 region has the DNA TGTGCCAGCAGCCTCCGGGACAGGGGGCGCCGCACAGATACGCAGTATTTT. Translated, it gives CASSLRDRGRRTDTQYF.

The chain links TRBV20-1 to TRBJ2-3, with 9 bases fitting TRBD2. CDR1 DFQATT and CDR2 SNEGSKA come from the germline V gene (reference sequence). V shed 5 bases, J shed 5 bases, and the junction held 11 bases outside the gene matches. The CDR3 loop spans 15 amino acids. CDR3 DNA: TGCAGTGCTTCCAGTCAGCGGGGGGACGGAGATACGCAGTATTTT. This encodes CSASSQRGDGDTQYF.

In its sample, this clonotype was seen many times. DNA for the CDR3: TGTGCCAGCAGCTTAACTCGACAGGGAGTTGCAACTAATGAAAAACTGTTTTTT. Translating it yields CASSLTRQGVATNEKLFF. This chain connects TRBV7-9 to TRBJ1-4; TRBD1 matches 7 bases. The CDR3 is made up of 18 amino acids. V lost 2 bases, J lost 0 bases, and 9 bases stayed unmatched. The V gene's germline CDR1 is SEHNR and CDR2 FQNEAQ (reference sequence). Drawing the rest from reference TRBV7-9 and TRBJ1-4, the complete variable domain is DTGVSQNPRHKITKRGQNVTFRCDPISEHNRLYWYRQTLGQGPEFLTYFQNEAQLEKSRLLSDRFSAERPKGSFSTLEIQRTEQGDSAMYLCASSLTRQGVATNEKLFFGSGTQLSVL.